The sequence of this TCR beta chain was determined in a study of blood T cell repertoires in COVID-19. Study-wide context: Italy, Spain and the United States were the sources of the convalescent and acute COVID-19 samples. PBMCs, B-cell-depleted T cells, or T cells were the source of the cDNA or gDNA that made up the material.

In the original workflow: The assay estimated nucleated cells by amplifying reference gene primers. Clones were read by immunoSEQ multiplex PCR, and TCRdb kept only the in-frame ones, dropping some. That table is the source of V, J and clone size, and D and trimming were worked out from the DNA. Of roughly 170,000 clones listed, approximately 85% are singletons. This CDR3 has 12 amino acids. Germline V gene sequence: CDR1 SNHLY, CDR2 FYNNEI. V trimming: 9 bases; J trimming: 5 bases; junction bases outside the gene matches: 6. The V gene is TRBV2, the J gene TRBJ1-2, with 7 bases identical to TRBD1. Sequencing was performed on peripheral blood. The sequence was collected from a man in his fifties or sixties who had recovered from COVID-19. CDR3 nucleotide sequence: TGTGCCAGTACAGGGGATGAGTATGGCTACACCTTC. Translating gives CASTGDEYGYTF.